Following are 11 T cell receptor beta chains from one sample sequenced in a study of T cell responses to AZD1222 COVID-19 vaccine (dated by TCRdb to the early 2020s). Libraries were prepared through the immunoSEQ multiplex PCR assay. Entries here come from immuneACCESS through TCRdb and include only in-frame sequences with V and J called. Some clones fail to appear in such tables; in the studies checked, an unresolved V gene covers under half of the shortfall, and the cause of the remainder is unknown. The sample contains 150,000 to 200,000 clones, almost 90% of them found a single time. Around 8% of the sample lies in the top ten. The time point label on this specimen signifies: baseline before first vaccination. The sample consisted of peripheral blood, taken on day 0 of AZD1222 vaccination. The receptors were gathered from an adult in good health.

The chain employs TRBV12-1 and TRBJ1-1. TRBV12-1 is a pseudogene. The CDR3 contains 10 residues. CDR3 DNA: TGTGCCAGCGGTTACACTGAAGCTTTCTTT. Amino acids: CASGYTEAFF.

The chain employs TRBV5-6 and TRBJ2-5; no reliable D call. The CDR3 covers 16 residues. Trimming cost V 2 bases and J 0 bases, with 14 bases left between them. In germline, CDR1 is SGHDT, CDR2 YYEEEE. The CDR3, as DNA: TGTGCCAGCAGCTTATATGGAAACAGACACCAAGAGACCCAGTACTTC. Its translation: CASSLYGNRHQETQYF.

About this clone itself: Other DNA sequences from this sample encode an identical CDR3 as well. The chain recombines TRBV5-1 with TRBJ1-1; possible D gene TRBD1, 5 bases. V dropped 1 base and J dropped 4 bases, with 11 bases sitting between them. The CDR3 loop spans 14 amino acids. The germline V gene has CDR1 SGHRS and CDR2 YFSETQ. The CDR3 DNA reads TGCGCCAGCAGCTTGACGGGGGGGACCACTGAAGCTTTCTTT. This encodes CASSLTGGTTEAFF. Full variable domain (rest looked up from reference TRBV5-1 and TRBJ1-1): KAGVTQTPRYLIKTRGQQVTLSCSPISGHRSVSWYQQTPGQGLQFLFEYFSETQRNKGNFPGRFSGRQFSNSRSEMNVSTLELGDSALYLCASSLTGGTTEAFFGQGTRLTVV.

This chain links TRBV9 with TRBJ1-5, with a weak D call TRBD1 (6 bases). The CDR3 covers 14 residues. V dropped 3 bases and J dropped 4 bases, with 11 bases sitting between them. Germline V gene lookup returns CDR1 SGDLS and CDR2 YYNGEE. CDR3 sequence: CASSAQGVNQPQHF. As DNA, the CDR3 is TGTGCCAGCAGCGCACAGGGTGTAAATCAGCCCCAGCATTTT.

V and J are TRBV5-6 and TRBJ2-3; D is unclear. Between the trimmed V and J ends, which lost 4 bases and 0 bases, there was a span of 15 bases. CDR1 and CDR2 (germline): SGHDT, YYEEEE. This CDR3 has 16 residues. CDR3 protein: CASSGDREISTDTQYF. DNA of the CDR3: TGTGCCAGCAGCGGCGACCGTGAAATAAGCACAGATACGCAGTATTTT.

This clone was detected only a few times. The chain couples TRBV20-1 to TRBJ1-2; D is ambiguous. CDR3 length equals 10 residues. Germline values: CDR1 DFQATT, CDR2 SNEGSKA (reference sequence). Trimming took 6 bases from V and 5 from J, leaving 7 bases between them. The CDR3 is CSAEGYGYTF. In nucleotides, the CDR3 is TGCAGTGCGGAAGGGTATGGCTACACCTTC.

The chain is built from TRBV12-5 and TRBJ2-2, with 7 bases fitting TRBD1. Germline CDR1 LGHNT, CDR2 FRNRAP. This CDR3 region has 14 residues. V trimming: 6 bases; J trimming: 7 bases; junction bases outside the gene matches: 8. CDR3 coding DNA: TGTGCTAGTGGCGACAGGGCTTCGAACGGGGAGCTGTTTTTT. This gives the protein CASGDRASNGELFF.

The chain is built from TRBV6-5 and TRBJ1-1; possible D gene TRBD1, 6 bases. In germline, CDR1 is MNHEY, CDR2 SVGAGI. CDR3 length: 15 residues. V was shortened by 7 bases and J by 1 base, with 16 bases between the two germline ends. The CDR3 loop reads CASTSQTGGNTEAFF. The DNA for the CDR3 is TGTGCCAGCACCTCACAGACAGGAGGGAACACTGAAGCTTTCTTT.

Only one count was recorded for this clone. This sequence joins TRBV7-9 and TRBJ2-7, with D possibly being TRBD1 (6 bases). V lost 6 bases and J lost 0, with 15 bases in between. CDR3 size: 15 residues. CDR1 is SEHNR, CDR2 FQNEAQ, per germline (reference sequence). The CDR3 nucleotides read TGTGCCAGCAGAAGCGGACAGATCAGCTCCTACGAGCAGTACTTC. Protein sequence: CASRSGQISSYEQYF.

The chain couples TRBV28 to TRBJ1-2; no clear D gene. There are 16 residues in the CDR3. The germline V gene encodes CDR1 MDHEN and CDR2 SYDVKM. Between the trimmed V and J ends, which lost 6 bases and 4 bases, there was a span of 21 bases. This CDR3 is CASSPPPAVALYGYTF. CDR3 nucleotide sequence: TGTGCCAGCAGCCCACCCCCGGCCGTCGCACTCTATGGCTACACCTTC.

This clone was seen a few times. This chain uses TRBV3-1 (or the pseudogene TRBV3-2) with TRBJ2-4, with D perhaps given as TRBD1 or TRBD2 (6 bases each). Trimming shortened V by 5 bases and J by 0 bases, and 29 bases separated the two germline ends. This CDR3 has 21 residues. Germline CDR1 LGHDT, CDR2 YNNKEL (reference sequence). This CDR3 reads CASSCLPTGARGGLAKNIQYF. The CDR3 DNA follows: TGTGCCAGCAGCTGCCTGCCGACGGGCGCCCGAGGGGGGTTAGCCAAAAACATTCAGTACTTC.